The entry below describes one TCR beta chain. As originally analysed: Reference gene primer amplification in the assay estimated nucleated cell counts. Sequenced by immunoSEQ multiplex PCR; TCRdb stores in-frame clones only, minus some. V and J calls and clone size are as listed in that table; D and trimming were resolved from the DNA. Altogether about 190,000 clones are present, more than 70% being singletons, with the ten largest covering about 3%. The sample belongs to a study of blood T cell repertoires in COVID-19. On the study more broadly: Italy, Spain and the United States were the sources of the convalescent and acute COVID-19 samples. Sources were T cells, B-cell-depleted T cells, or PBMCs; the material itself was cDNA or gDNA.

After removal of 6 bases from V and 8 bases from J, the junction contained 8 bases not matched to a gene. The CDR3 loop spans 13 amino acids. Germline CDR1 ENHRY, CDR2 SYGVKD. The V call is TRBV10-3, the J call TRBJ1-1; 8 bases map to TRBD1. The source is a woman of 80 years or more with active or convalescent COVID-19. The material sequenced was peripheral blood. In DNA form, the CDR3 reads TGTGCCATCAGGGCAACAGGGGGATCCGAAGCTTTCTTT. It codes for CAIRATGGSEAFF.